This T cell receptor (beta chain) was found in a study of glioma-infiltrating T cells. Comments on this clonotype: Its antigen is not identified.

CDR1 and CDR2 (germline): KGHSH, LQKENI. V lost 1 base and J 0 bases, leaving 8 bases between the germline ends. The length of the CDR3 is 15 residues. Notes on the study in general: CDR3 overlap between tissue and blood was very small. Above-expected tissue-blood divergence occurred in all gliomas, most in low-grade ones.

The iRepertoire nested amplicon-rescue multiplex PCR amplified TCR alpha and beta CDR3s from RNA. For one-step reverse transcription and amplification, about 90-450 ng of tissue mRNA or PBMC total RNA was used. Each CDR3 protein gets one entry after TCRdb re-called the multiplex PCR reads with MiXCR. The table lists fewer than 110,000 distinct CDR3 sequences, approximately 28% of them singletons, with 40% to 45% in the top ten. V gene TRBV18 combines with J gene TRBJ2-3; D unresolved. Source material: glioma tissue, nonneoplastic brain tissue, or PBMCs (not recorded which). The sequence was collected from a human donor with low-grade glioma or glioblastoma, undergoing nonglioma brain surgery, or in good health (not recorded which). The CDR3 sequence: CASSPQGSSTDTQYF. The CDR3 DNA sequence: TGTGCCAGCTCACCACAGGGCTCGAGCACAGATACGCAGTATTTT. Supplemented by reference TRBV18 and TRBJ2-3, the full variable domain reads NAGVMQNPRHLVRRRGQEARLRCSPMKGHSHVYWYRQLPEEGLKFMVYLQKENIIDESGMPKERFSAEFPKEGPSILRIQQVVRGDSAAYFCASSPQGSSTDTQYFGPGTRLTVL.